The 28 T cell receptor beta chains below were found in one sample sequenced in a study of T cell responses to AZD1222 COVID-19 vaccine. The repertoire was sequenced with immunoSEQ multiplex PCR; TCRdb's copy has only in-frame clones and lacks some. Of about 81,000 clones detected, around 92% appear once; the ten largest clones hold roughly 4.9%. This sample comprised peripheral blood, obtained on day 0 of AZD1222 vaccination. These receptors originate from an adult in good health.

The V gene is TRBV2, the J gene TRBJ2-5, with D perhaps matching TRBD1 (5 bases). From germline, CDR1 is SNHLY and CDR2 FYNNEI. The CDR3 runs to 13 residues. Trimming shortened V by 5 bases and J by 2 bases, and 9 bases separated the two germline ends. In DNA form, the CDR3 reads TGTGCCAGCAGTTTTGACAGTCAAGAGACCCAGTACTTC. It translates to CASSFDSQETQYF.

This sequence joins TRBV7-9 and TRBJ1-2, with 7 bases lining up with TRBD1. CDR1 is SEHNR and CDR2 is FQNEAQ in the germline V gene (reference sequence). CDR3 length equals 14 residues. The V segment lost 1 base and the J segment 4 bases; nucleotides outside the gene matches: 3. CDR3 sequence: CASSLEAGGYGYTF. DNA for the CDR3: TGTGCCAGCAGCTTAGAGGCAGGGGGCTATGGCTACACCTTC.

This sequence joins TRBV18 and TRBJ2-7; D is unresolved. Germline V lookup: CDR1 KGHSH, CDR2 LQKENI. This CDR3 comprises 13 residues. Deletions cut 4 bases from V and 4 bases from J, with 11 bases between. CDR3 sequence: CASSRAASYEQYF. The CDR3 nucleotides are TGTGCCAGCTCACGGGCTGCCTCGTACGAGCAGTACTTC. Filled out from reference TRBV18 and TRBJ2-7, the complete variable domain reads NAGVMQNPRHLVRRRGQEARLRCSPMKGHSHVYWYRQLPEEGLKFMVYLQKENIIDESGMPKERFSAEFPKEGPSILRIQQVVRGDSAAYFCASSRAASYEQYFGPGTRLTVT.

This clone was found once. The chain has TRBV7-9 and TRBJ2-1; no clear D. V shed 0 bases and J shed 11 bases, with 11 bases lying between them. Germline values: CDR1 SEHNR, CDR2 FQNEAQ (reference sequence). This CDR3 comprises 13 residues. The CDR3 DNA reads TGTGCCAGCAGCTTAGCGGGAACCGAGAAGCAGTTCTTC. It codes for CASSLAGTEKQFF.

J is TRBJ2-2 and V is TRBV6-1; TRBD2 might be the D (6 bases). The CDR3 sequence is 16 residues long. V lost 4 bases, J lost 2 bases, and 14 bases lay in between. Germline-derived CDR1 and CDR2 are MNHNS and SASEGT. CDR3 coding DNA: TGTGCCAGCAGTGGTAGACTAGAGATAAACACCGGGGAGCTGTTTTTT. It is translated as CASSGRLEINTGELFF.

This sequence joins TRBV7-2 and TRBJ1-5; TRBD1 might be the D (6 bases). The CDR3 sequence is 15 residues long. CDR1 SGHTA and CDR2 FQGNSA come from the germline V gene. Trimming removed 4 bases at V and 4 bases at J, with 14 bases between. CDR3 DNA sequence: TGTGCCAGCAGCTCCCAAGGGGGGGCGAATCAGCCCCAGCATTTT. Translated, it gives CASSSQGGANQPQHF.

V usage is TRBV27 and J usage is TRBJ2-1, with 7 bases that match TRBD2. This CDR3 is 17 amino acids long. CDR1 and CDR2 (germline): MNHEY, SMNVEV (reference sequence). With 0 bases clipped from V and 4 bases from J, the junction kept 9 bases outside the gene matches. CDR3 loop: CASSLSGAGVNYNEQFF. Written as DNA, the CDR3 is TGTGCCAGCAGTTTATCTGGGGCGGGAGTCAATTACAATGAGCAGTTCTTC.

The chain has TRBV29-1 and TRBJ2-2; a weak D match, TRBD2 (5 bases). Germline assignment: CDR1 SQVTM and CDR2 ANQGSEA. Trimming stripped 5 bases from V and 0 bases from J, with 10 bases between. The CDR3 runs to 14 residues. Written as DNA, the CDR3 is TGCAGCGTTTTGGAGGTTTCGAACACCGGGGAGCTGTTTTTT. Protein sequence: CSVLEVSNTGELFF.

The V gene is TRBV28, the J gene TRBJ1-5, with 8 bases that match TRBD1. This CDR3 comprises 16 residues. Germline-derived CDR1 and CDR2 are MDHEN and SYDVKM. V lost 5 bases, J lost 3 bases, and 9 bases stayed unmatched. The CDR3 sequence is CASSRATGGHNQPQHF. The CDR3 nucleotides read TGTGCCAGCAGTAGAGCCACAGGGGGACACAATCAGCCCCAGCATTTT.

This clone has more than one count but fewer than ten. The chain carries TRBV11-2 and TRBJ1-5; D is unresolved. V was pared by 5 bases and J by 4 bases, with 18 bases between. CDR3 size: 16 residues. Germline CDR1 is SGHAT and CDR2 is FQNNGV. The CDR3, as DNA: TGTGCCAGCAGCCTCTCCGCGGGCCCACGAAATCAGCCCCAGCATTTT. Translated: CASSLSAGPRNQPQHF.

V usage is TRBV27 and J usage is TRBJ2-1, with 10 bases fitting TRBD2. Unmatched junction bases numbered 15, after V lost 3 bases and J lost 7 bases. Germline assignment: CDR1 MNHEY and CDR2 SMNVEV (reference sequence). The CDR3 contains 18 residues. The CDR3 bases are TGTGCCAGCAGTTTGAATCCTAGCGGGAGTAACCTTGAAAATGAGCAGTTCTTC. Its translation is CASSLNPSGSNLENEQFF.

DNA for the CDR3: TGCGCCAGCAGCCCACAGAATTCCGGGACACCGTACGAGCAGTACTTC. Translated: CASSPQNSGTPYEQYF. The chain couples TRBV4-1 to TRBJ2-7, with D possibly being TRBD1 (6 bases). Trimming removed 4 bases from V and 4 bases from J, with 20 bases in between. The CDR3 totals 16 residues. Germline assignment: CDR1 MGHRA and CDR2 YSYEKL.

This clone was detected only once. This sequence joins TRBV3-1 (or the pseudogene TRBV3-2) and TRBJ2-2, with 9 bases that match TRBD2. This CDR3 contains 15 residues. Germline V gene lookup returns CDR1 LGHDT and CDR2 YNNKEL (reference sequence). With V trimmed by 1 base and J by 4 bases, 1 base remained unmatched. In DNA form, the CDR3 reads TGTGCCAGCAGCCAAGGCGGGAGGGCCACCGGGGAGCTGTTTTTT. It specifies CASSQGGRATGELFF.

The chain joins TRBV19 to TRBJ1-1; TRBD1 might be the D (5 bases). The CDR3 is 13 residues long. CDR1 and CDR2 (germline): LNHDA, SQIVND (reference sequence). Trimming pared 3 bases from V and 1 base from J, leaving 6 bases between. As DNA, the CDR3 is TGTGCCAGTAGTATCGGACAGAACACTGAAGCTTTCTTT. Its protein product is CASSIGQNTEAFF.

The V call is TRBV9, the J call TRBJ2-7, with 7 nucleotides matching TRBD1. CDR1 is SGDLS, CDR2 YYNGEE, per germline. Germline trimming cut 3 bases from V and 4 bases from J; bases unmatched to any gene: 13. This CDR3 is 16 amino acids long. The DNA of the CDR3 is TGTGCCAGCAGCGCAACTGTCGGACAGGATTCATACGAGCAGTACTTC. This translates into CASSATVGQDSYEQYF.

This clone was picked up many times. This chain connects TRBV27 to TRBJ2-7; D is ambiguous. Germline CDR1 is MNHEY and CDR2 is SMNVEV (reference sequence). Trimming pared 8 bases from V and 4 bases from J, leaving 12 bases between. The CDR3 runs to 12 residues. The CDR3 sequence is CASLSSSYEQYF. The CDR3 bases are TGTGCCAGCCTGTCGTCTTCGTACGAGCAGTACTTC.

The chain couples TRBV28 to TRBJ2-3, with D hard to call. Trimming took 6 bases from V and 1 from J, leaving 11 bases between them. The CDR3 is 14 amino acids. Germline assignment: CDR1 MDHEN and CDR2 SYDVKM. The CDR3 protein is CASRTILGTDTQYF. For the CDR3, the DNA is TGTGCCAGCAGAACTATATTGGGCACAGATACGCAGTATTTT. Full variable domain (missing parts from reference TRBV28 and TRBJ2-3): DVKVTQSSRYLVKRTGEKVFLECVQDMDHENMFWYRQDPGLGLRLIYFSYDVKMKEKGDIPEGYSVSREKKERFSLILESASTNQTSMYLCASRTILGTDTQYFGPGTRLTVL.

The chain couples TRBV7-6 to TRBJ2-2; TRBD1 is a possible D gene (5 bases). The germline CDR1 and CDR2 sequences are SGHVS and FNYEAQ. The V gene lost 1 base and the J gene lost 10 bases, with 10 bases spanning the gap. This CDR3 has 13 residues. In nucleotides, the CDR3 is TGTGCCAGCAGCTTAGGGGGCCGGGTGGAGCTGTTTTTT. Encoded protein: CASSLGGRVELFF.

The chain links TRBV18 to TRBJ1-2; 8 bases are shared with TRBD1. There are 14 residues in the CDR3. The germline V gene has CDR1 KGHSH and CDR2 LQKENI. V trimming: 3 bases; J trimming: 8 bases; junction bases outside the gene matches: 8. DNA of the CDR3: TGTGCCAGCTCACCCCGCCAGGGGGCAGAAGGCTACACCTTC. Encoded protein: CASSPRQGAEGYTF. Together with reference TRBV18 and TRBJ1-2, the CDR3 gives the full variable domain: NAGVMQNPRHLVRRRGQEARLRCSPMKGHSHVYWYRQLPEEGLKFMVYLQKENIIDESGMPKERFSAEFPKEGPSILRIQQVVRGDSAAYFCASSPRQGAEGYTFGSGTRLTVV.

This clone was observed a few times. The chain employs TRBV29-1 and TRBJ2-5; no clear D gene. The V end lost 7 bases, the J end lost 4 bases, and 16 bases lay between the germline ends. CDR1 and CDR2 from the germline V gene are SQVTM and ANQGSEA. The CDR3 consists of 13 residues. CDR3 region: CSALSGYRETQYF. CDR3 nucleotide sequence: TGCAGCGCCCTGTCCGGGTACAGAGAGACCCAGTACTTC. Full variable domain (outside the CDR3, taken from reference TRBV29-1 and TRBJ2-5): SAVISQKPSRDICQRGTSLTIQCQVDSQVTMMFWYRQQPGQSLTLIATANQGSEATYESGFVIDKFPISRPNLTFSTLTVSNMSPEDSSIYLCSALSGYRETQYFGPGTRLLVL.

This chain links TRBV6-4 with TRBJ2-1; D is tentatively TRBD1 or TRBD2 (5 bases each). The CDR3 runs 13 residues. Trimming took 4 bases from V and 9 from J, leaving 13 bases between them. Germline CDR1 and CDR2: MRHNA and SNTAGT. DNA of the CDR3: TGTGCCAGCAGTGTACAGGTTGGAGGTGAGCAGTTCTTC. It is translated as CASSVQVGGEQFF.

This chain links TRBV14 with TRBJ2-3; a possible D gene is TRBD2 (6 bases). Germline CDR1 and CDR2: SGHDN and FVKESK. V gave up 5 bases and J gave up 1 base, with 10 bases separating them. The CDR3 has 14 residues. The DNA of the CDR3 is TGTGCCAGCAGCGCTAGCGCCCGCACAGATACGCAGTATTTT. Protein: CASSASARTDTQYF.

V gene TRBV28 combines with J gene TRBJ2-7, with TRBD2 as a possible D gene (5 bases). This CDR3 contains 13 residues. In germline, CDR1 is MDHEN, CDR2 SYDVKM. V shed 7 bases and J shed 7 bases, with 17 bases lying between them. CDR3: CASTTPRAWEQYF. The CDR3 DNA follows: TGTGCCAGCACTACCCCGCGGGCGTGGGAGCAGTACTTC.

The rearrangement links TRBV27 to TRBJ1-5; D is unclear. CDR1 is MNHEY and CDR2 is SMNVEV in the germline V gene (reference sequence). V was cut by 3 bases and J by 0 bases, with 3 bases left in between. This CDR3 has 13 residues. Here the CDR3 reads CASSFTSNQPQHF. CDR3 in DNA: TGTGCCAGCAGTTTTACTAGCAATCAGCCCCAGCATTTT.

The CDR3 loop is CASSQDTGAGYTF. In nucleotides, the CDR3 is TGTGCCAGCAGCCAAGATACGGGGGCCGGCTACACCTTC. This sequence joins TRBV3-1 (or the pseudogene TRBV3-2) and TRBJ1-2, with a weak D call TRBD1 (6 bases). V was shortened by 0 bases and J by 8 bases, with 10 bases between the two germline ends. This CDR3 spans 13 amino acids. Germline CDR1 LGHDT, CDR2 YNNKEL (reference sequence).

This rearrangement joins TRBV4-2 to TRBJ2-1, with D possibly TRBD2 on 5 matching bases. V was trimmed by 0 bases and J by 2 bases, leaving 8 bases between them. CDR3 length: 15 amino acids. The germline V gene encodes CDR1 LGHNA and CDR2 YNFKEQ. The CDR3 loop reads CASSQEGVTYNEQFF. The CDR3 DNA sequence: TGTGCCAGCAGCCAAGAGGGAGTTACCTACAATGAGCAGTTCTTC.

This chain joins TRBV2 and TRBJ2-1, with TRBD2 identical over 8 bases. CDR3 length: 15 residues. V was clipped by 4 bases and J by 8 bases; unmatched bases: 10. Germline V CDR1 and CDR2: SNHLY, FYNNEI. For the CDR3, the DNA is TGTGCCAGCAGTGCCTCAGCGGGAGTGGGGTATGAGCAGTTCTTC. The encoded protein is CASSASAGVGYEQFF.

This chain uses TRBV27 with TRBJ2-7; 11 nucleotides line up with TRBD1. Losses at the gene ends were 6 bases for V and 3 bases for J; bases not matched to a gene: 4. CDR1 MNHEY and CDR2 SMNVEV come from the germline V gene (reference sequence). The CDR3 runs 14 residues. CDR3 DNA sequence: TGTGCCAGCAGGAGGACAGGGGGCGTCTACGAGCAGTACTTC. Amino acids: CASRRTGGVYEQYF.